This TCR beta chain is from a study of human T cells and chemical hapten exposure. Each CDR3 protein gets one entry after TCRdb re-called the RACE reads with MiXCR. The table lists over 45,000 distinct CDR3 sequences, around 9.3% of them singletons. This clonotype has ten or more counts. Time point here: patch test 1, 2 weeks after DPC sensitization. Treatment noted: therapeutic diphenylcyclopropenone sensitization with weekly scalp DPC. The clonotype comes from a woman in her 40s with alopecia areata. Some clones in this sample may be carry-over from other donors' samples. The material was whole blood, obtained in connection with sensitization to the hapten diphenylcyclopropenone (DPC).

The CDR3: CATSARLTNQPQHF. The CDR3 DNA reads TGTGCCACCTCCGCGAGACTTACGAATCAGCCCCAGCATTTT. This chain uses TRBV28 with TRBJ1-5; D not resolved. Germline V gene lookup returns CDR1 MDHEN and CDR2 SYDVKM. This CDR3 is 14 amino acids long. Trimming shortened V by 10 bases and J by 4 bases, and 17 bases separated the two germline ends.